This T cell receptor beta chain was documented in a study of shared clonotypes between healthy human individuals. The protocol was immunoSEQ multiplex PCR, while the TCRdb copy is restricted to in-frame clones and leaves out a portion. The sample includes about half a million clones, roughly 80% of them seen just once. All donors qualified as healthy HIV-negative adults and had experienced no recent acute infections or vaccinations. Germline V gives CDR1 MDHEN, CDR2 SYDVKM. The CDR3 consists of 14 residues. Trimming took 2 bases from V and 2 from J, leaving 10 bases between them. The specimen sequenced was PBMCs. This chain uses TRBV28 with TRBJ2-7; D uncertain. The TCR sequence derives from a woman aged 40 to 50 in good health. Some clones in this sample may be carry-over from other donors' samples. DNA for the CDR3: TGTGCCAGCAGTTTAGGGGTAGTAGCCTACGAGCAGTACTTC. Residues: CASSLGVVAYEQYF.